Detailed here is one TCR beta chain. The antigen is not known. Method: immunoSEQ multiplex PCR; TCRdb's copy keeps in-frame clones and lacks some. This sample has around 70,000 clones, with roughly 88% found just once. This specimen comes from a study of identifying expanded T cells in peripheral blood. During the collection period, no donor immune events like infections were recorded. V shed 0 bases and J shed 6 bases, with 9 bases lying between them. The CDR3 consists of 13 residues. Germline V gene data show CDR1 as LGHNA and CDR2 as YSLEER. Study-level findings and limits: Variance in clone template counts between roughly 2-week samples significantly increased with total template count across all healthy donors. Approximately 1.2 clones differed between technical replicates, versus approximately 17 and 20 over time.

This sequence was found in a person aged 18 to 70 in good health. The sequenced sample was blood. The chain combines TRBV4-3 with TRBJ2-7; D is ambiguous. The CDR3: CASSQESQTEQYF. The CDR3 DNA is TGCGCCAGCAGCCAAGAAAGCCAGACCGAGCAGTACTTC.